This T cell receptor beta chain was obtained from a study of blood T cell repertoires in COVID-19. Turning to the study itself: The United States, Italy and Spain provided the acute and convalescent COVID-19 samples. The cDNA or gDNA used as material had been derived from T cells, B-cell-depleted T cells, or PBMCs.

Germline V gene data show CDR1 as MGHRA and CDR2 as YSYEKL. The V and J ends lost 3 bases and 2 bases respectively, with 8 bases between them. This CDR3 is built from 13 residues. Original methodology: How many nucleated cells were present was estimated from reference gene primer amplification. Libraries were prepared by immunoSEQ multiplex PCR; TCRdb keeps only in-frame clonotypes and omits some of them. D and trimming come from the DNA, and the V and J calls and clone size come from that table. The data hold hundreds of thousands of clones, with roughly 91% observed a single time. The rearrangement uses TRBV4-1 and TRBJ2-7; D is perhaps TRBD2 (5 bases). This clonotype was obtained from a man aged 35 to 55 with acute or convalescent COVID-19. What was sequenced was peripheral blood. This chain's CDR3 is CASSHEGPYEQYF. The CDR3 DNA reads TGCGCCAGCAGCCACGAGGGCCCCTACGAGCAGTACTTC.